These 14 T cell receptor beta chains came from one sample sequenced in a study of blood T cell repertoires in COVID-19. TCRdb's table, derived via immunoSEQ multiplex PCR, lists solely in-frame clones and lacks some. The sample consists of around 230,000 clones, 75% to 90% of them appearing once. The sample consisted of peripheral blood. The receptors derive from a woman aged 60-75 years with active or convalescent COVID-19.

This clone was counted a single time. The chain joins TRBV12-3 or TRBV12-4 to TRBJ1-2; 10 bases agree with TRBD1. V gave up 6 bases and J gave up 6 bases; unmatched junction bases: 4. The CDR3 contains 13 residues. The CDR3 protein is CASSPGTGDGYTF. In DNA, the CDR3 is TGTGCCAGCAGCCCAGGGACAGGGGATGGCTACACCTTC.

V gene TRBV18 combines with J gene TRBJ2-3; 7 nucleotides agree with TRBD1. The CDR3 contains 14 residues. J was trimmed by 2 bases and V by 3 bases; bases with no gene match: 2. Germline CDR1 and CDR2: KGHSH and LQKENI. The CDR3 loop is CASSPTGITDTQYF. For the CDR3, the DNA is TGTGCCAGCTCACCGACAGGGATCACAGATACGCAGTATTTT.

The genes are TRBV5-1 and TRBJ1-6, with a possible D match to TRBD1 (5 bases). V was clipped by 0 bases and J by 7 bases, with 11 bases between them. The CDR3 extends over 15 amino acids. Germline loops: CDR1 SGHRS, CDR2 YFSETQ. The CDR3 DNA sequence: TGCGCCAGCAGCTTGGGGGCAGGGTTGAATTCACCCCTCCACTTT. It is translated as CASSLGAGLNSPLHF.

The gene calls are TRBV19 and TRBJ2-7; 7 nucleotides match TRBD2. V shed 5 bases, J shed 2 bases, and the junction held 12 bases outside the gene matches. This CDR3 contains 16 residues. Per the germline V gene, CDR1 is LNHDA and CDR2 is SQIVND (reference sequence). This CDR3 reads CASSALGGSIPYEQYF. For the CDR3, the DNA is TGTGCCAGTAGTGCCTTAGGCGGGAGTATCCCCTACGAGCAGTACTTC.

The chain links TRBV7-9 to TRBJ1-2, with D possibly matching TRBD1 (5 bases). V lost 1 base to trimming and J lost 2 bases, with 8 bases between them. The CDR3 is 14 amino acids. The germline gives CDR1 SEHNR, CDR2 FQNEAQ (reference sequence). This CDR3 reads CASSLGQGNYGYTF. The CDR3 DNA sequence: TGTGCCAGCAGCTTAGGGCAGGGAAACTATGGCTACACCTTC.

This chain joins TRBV30 and TRBJ1-1; no definite D call. The CDR3 is 15 residues long. Germline V lookup: CDR1 GTSNPN, CDR2 SVGIG (reference sequence). V lost 0 bases and J 0 bases, leaving 11 bases between the germline ends. The DNA for the CDR3 is TGTGCCTGGAGTGTTCCCCAACTAATGAACACTGAAGCTTTCTTT. It is translated as CAWSVPQLMNTEAFF.

The chain combines TRBV19 with TRBJ1-2, with 9 bases that match TRBD1. Trimming at V came to 4 bases and at J to 6 bases, leaving 3 bases not matched to a gene. CDR1 and CDR2 (germline): LNHDA, SQIVND (reference sequence). The CDR3 runs 13 residues. This CDR3 reads CASSTDRGHGYTF. In DNA, the CDR3 is TGTGCCAGTAGTACGGACAGGGGTCATGGCTACACCTTC.

The chain recombines TRBV19 with TRBJ2-3; 8 bases map to TRBD2. Germline V gene data show CDR1 as LNHDA and CDR2 as SQIVND (reference sequence). V lost 6 bases, J lost 1 base, and 9 bases stayed unmatched. The length of the CDR3 is 16 residues. CDR3 residues: CASRELGGAGTDTQYF. The DNA for the CDR3 is TGTGCCAGTAGGGAACTCGGGGGGGCCGGCACAGATACGCAGTATTTT. Supplemented by reference TRBV19 and TRBJ2-3, the full variable domain reads DGGITQSPKYLFRKEGQNVTLSCEQNLNHDAMYWYRQDPGQGLRLIYYSQIVNDFQKGDIAEGYSVSREKKESFPLTVTSAQKNPTAFYLCASRELGGAGTDTQYFGPGTRLTVL.

This clone came up once. The chain joins TRBV15 to TRBJ1-4; D possibly corresponds to TRBD1 (5 bases). The CDR3 contains 14 residues. The V end lost 5 bases, the J end lost 4 bases, and 11 bases lay between the germline ends. From germline, CDR1 is LNHNV and CDR2 YYDKDF (reference sequence). CDR3 bases: TGTGCCACCAGCCCATGGGGGGGTAATGAAAAACTGTTTTTT. Amino acids: CATSPWGGNEKLFF. Using reference TRBV15 and TRBJ1-4 for the parts outside the CDR3, the full variable domain is DAMVIQNPRYQVTQFGKPVTLSCSQTLNHNVMYWYQQKSSQAPKLLFHYYDKDFNNEADTPDNFQSRRPNTSFCFLDIRSPGLGDTAMYLCATSPWGGNEKLFFGSGTQLSVL.

The genes are TRBV18 and TRBJ2-3, with TRBD2 identical over 8 bases. Germline CDR1 and CDR2: KGHSH and LQKENI. The CDR3 has 16 residues. V shed 3 bases and J 1 base; nucleotides not matched to a gene: 6. The CDR3 DNA is TGTGCCAGCTCACCCCGAGGTAGCGGGGGCACAGATACGCAGTATTTT. It yields the protein CASSPRGSGGTDTQYF.

The rearrangement joins TRBV6-5 to TRBJ2-5, with TRBD2 identical over 10 bases. V gave up 2 bases and J gave up 1 base; unmatched junction bases: 4. Germline CDR1 and CDR2: MNHEY and SVGAGI. This CDR3 comprises 16 residues. The CDR3 loop is CASSYGASGGQETQYF. The CDR3 coding sequence is TGTGCCAGCAGTTACGGGGCTAGCGGGGGCCAAGAGACCCAGTACTTC.

This chain links TRBV19 with TRBJ2-5; 9 nucleotides align to TRBD1. Germline CDR1 is LNHDA and CDR2 is SQIVND (reference sequence). Trimming removed 10 bases from V and 3 bases from J; junction bases left unmatched: 3. The CDR3 has 12 residues. CDR3 sequence reads: CATRDREETQYF. The CDR3 DNA follows: TGTGCCACCCGGGACAGGGAAGAGACCCAGTACTTC.

V and J are TRBV7-8 and TRBJ1-2; 7 nucleotides line up with TRBD1. The CDR3 is 15 residues long. V was clipped by 5 bases and J by 4 bases; unmatched bases: 10. Germline V gene sequence: CDR1 SGHVS, CDR2 FQNEAQ. In nucleotides, the CDR3 is TGTGCCAGCAGCCAAAGGACAGGCGGATCCTATGGCTACACCTTC. Protein sequence: CASSQRTGGSYGYTF.

The sample holds one count of this clone. This chain uses TRBV7-8 with TRBJ2-7; 8 bases agree with TRBD1. Germline V gene lookup returns CDR1 SGHVS and CDR2 FQNEAQ. The CDR3 has 15 residues. The V and J ends lost 5 bases and 3 bases, in that order; junction bases with no gene match: 9. CDR3 sequence reads: CASSPRQGNFYEQYF. The DNA for the CDR3 is TGTGCCAGCAGCCCGAGACAGGGGAATTTCTACGAGCAGTACTTC. Full variable domain (rest looked up from reference TRBV7-8 and TRBJ2-7): GAGVSQSPRYKVAKRGQDVALRCDPISGHVSLFWYQQALGQGPEFLTYFQNEAQLDKSGLPSDRFFAERPEGSVSTLKIQRTQQEDSAVYLCASSPRQGNFYEQYFGPGTRLTVT.